This TCR beta chain is drawn from a study of spatial heterogeneity in lung cancer. On the study more broadly: Every unique TCR and UMI combination, on average, appeared more than ten times in raw reads.

MiXCR, run by TCRdb on the 5' RACE reads, gives a single entry per CDR3 protein. The sample gives more than 30,000 distinct CDR3 sequences, 5% to 6.5% of which show up once; 20% to 30% is in the top ten. This sample's time point: sample taken at primary tumor resection. Samples were obtained from approximately 72 donors, all untreated early-stage non-small cell lung cancer patients. The CDR3 spans 15 residues. Germline V gene lookup returns CDR1 DFQATT and CDR2 SNEGSKA (reference sequence). Trimming stripped 0 bases from V and 0 bases from J, with 12 bases between. This clonotype was seen ten or more times.

This receptor was taken from a female donor with early-stage non-small cell lung cancer. Sample: PBMCs, taken at surgery. The chain carries TRBV20-1 and TRBJ2-7; weak D call: TRBD1 (6 bases). The DNA for the CDR3 is TGCAGTGCTAGAGAAATAGGGGGTAGCTCCTACGAGCAGTACTTC. Encoded protein: CSAREIGGSSYEQYF.